This note documents a single TCR beta chain sequence. There are many counts of this clonotype. There is no known antigen for this receptor. Per-nucleotide qualities are absent, and no much larger clonotype sits a single base away. Receptors were amplified or captured by RT-PCR. The sequencer listed for this sample is Illumina HiSeq 2500. TCRdb reprocessing: public reads trimmed at Q25 with fastp, clones called with MiXCR, in-frame beta chains kept. CDR3 protein duplicates are merged, each entry listing the most common genes and DNA. Recorded for this sample are approximately 170,000 distinct CDR3 sequences; about 15% of them occurred a single time. In total, the top ten clones hold approximately 27% of the sample. The CDR3 has 15 amino acids, counting the end cysteine and phenylalanine. The kept DNA is CDR3 alone, 45 bases in frame from the first base. V and J lose 5 bases and 0 bases, and a span of 11 bases separates them. CDR1 MDHEN and CDR2 SYDVKM were looked up in the germline V gene.

The source of the sample is a study of response to subunit inactivated influenza vaccine (dated by TCRdb to the late 2010s). About the investigation overall: Deep quantitative T cell receptor repertoire profiling was used in the study to track responses to a trivalent subunit inactivated influenza vaccine.

Study-level results and caveats: According to the authors, only a limited number of new T cells may be recruited by each seasonal influenza vaccination.

The sequence is built from TRBV28 and TRBJ2-4; the D gene assignment is ambiguous. The specimen was CD8+ T cells sorted from PBMCs, collected 5 days after vaccination. This clonotype was obtained from a man aged 50-59 years who received an inactivated influenza vaccine. Donor details come from another sample of the same person, matched by shared clones. The bases read TGTGCCAGCAGTCCCACTACGCTAGCCAAAAACATTCAGTACTTC. This gives the protein CASSPTTLAKNIQYF.